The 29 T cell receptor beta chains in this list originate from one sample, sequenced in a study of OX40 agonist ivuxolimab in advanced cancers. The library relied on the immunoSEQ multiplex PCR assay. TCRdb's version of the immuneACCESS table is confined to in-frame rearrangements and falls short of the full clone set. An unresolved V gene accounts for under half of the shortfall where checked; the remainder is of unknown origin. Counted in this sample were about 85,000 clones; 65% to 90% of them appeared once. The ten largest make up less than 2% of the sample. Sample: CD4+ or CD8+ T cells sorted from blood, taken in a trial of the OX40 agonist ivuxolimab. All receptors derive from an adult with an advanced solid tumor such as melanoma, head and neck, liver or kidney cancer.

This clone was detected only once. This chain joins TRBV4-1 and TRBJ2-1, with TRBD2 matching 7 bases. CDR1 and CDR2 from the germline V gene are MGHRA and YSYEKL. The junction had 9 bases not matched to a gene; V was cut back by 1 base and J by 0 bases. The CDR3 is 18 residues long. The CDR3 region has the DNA TGCGCCAGCAGCCAAGGGGTTAGCGGGCTCTACTCCTACAATGAGCAGTTCTTC. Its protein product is CASSQGVSGLYSYNEQFF.

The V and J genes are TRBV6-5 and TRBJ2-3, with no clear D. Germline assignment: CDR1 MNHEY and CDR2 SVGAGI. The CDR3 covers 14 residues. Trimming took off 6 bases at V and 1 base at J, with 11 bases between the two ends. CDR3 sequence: CASSLGSRTDTQYF. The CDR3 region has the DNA TGTGCCAGCAGCCTGGGGTCCCGCACAGATACGCAGTATTTT.

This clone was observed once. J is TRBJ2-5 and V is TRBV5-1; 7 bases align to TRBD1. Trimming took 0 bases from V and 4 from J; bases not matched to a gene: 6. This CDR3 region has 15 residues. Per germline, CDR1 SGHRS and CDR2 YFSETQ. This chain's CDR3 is CASSLVGRGRETQYF. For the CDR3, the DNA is TGCGCCAGCAGCTTGGTAGGCAGGGGGAGAGAGACCCAGTACTTC.

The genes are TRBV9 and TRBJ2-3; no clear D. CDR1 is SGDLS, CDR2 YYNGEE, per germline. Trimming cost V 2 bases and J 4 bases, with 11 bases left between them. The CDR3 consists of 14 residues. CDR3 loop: CASSVLGQADTQYF. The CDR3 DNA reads TGTGCCAGCAGCGTCCTGGGTCAGGCAGATACGCAGTATTTT.

For the CDR3, the DNA is TGTGCCAGCAGTTACTCGGGCAACTACAATGAGCAGTTCTTC. Translated, it gives CASSYSGNYNEQFF. The chain has TRBV6-5 and TRBJ2-1; D is unresolved. The V gene lost 0 bases and the J gene lost 3 bases, with 6 bases spanning the gap. The CDR3 totals 14 residues. Germline V gene data show CDR1 as MNHEY and CDR2 as SVGAGI.

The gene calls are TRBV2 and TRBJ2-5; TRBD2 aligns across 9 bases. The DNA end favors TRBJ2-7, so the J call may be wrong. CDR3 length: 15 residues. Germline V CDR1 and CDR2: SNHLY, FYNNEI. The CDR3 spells CATARSLAGSYEQYF. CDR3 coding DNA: TGTGCCACCGCCAGGTCGCTAGCGGGGTCCTACGAGCAGTACTTC.

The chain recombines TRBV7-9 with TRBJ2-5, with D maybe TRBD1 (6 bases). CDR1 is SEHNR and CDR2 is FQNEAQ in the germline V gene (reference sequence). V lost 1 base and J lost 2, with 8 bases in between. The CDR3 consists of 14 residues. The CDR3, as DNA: TGTGCCAGCAGCTTAGGCAGGGGTCAAGAGACCCAGTACTTC. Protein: CASSLGRGQETQYF.

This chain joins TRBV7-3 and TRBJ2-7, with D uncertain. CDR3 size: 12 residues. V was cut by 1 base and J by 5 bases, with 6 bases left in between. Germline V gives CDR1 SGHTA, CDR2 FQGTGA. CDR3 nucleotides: TGTGCCAGCAGCTTAATAGGGCACGAGCAGTACTTC. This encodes CASSLIGHEQYF.

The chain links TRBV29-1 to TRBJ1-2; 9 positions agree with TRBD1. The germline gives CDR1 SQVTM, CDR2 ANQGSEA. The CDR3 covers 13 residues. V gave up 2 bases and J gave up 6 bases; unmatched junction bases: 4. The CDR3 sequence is CSVEPDRGDGYTF. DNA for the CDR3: TGCAGCGTTGAACCCGACAGGGGGGATGGCTACACCTTC.

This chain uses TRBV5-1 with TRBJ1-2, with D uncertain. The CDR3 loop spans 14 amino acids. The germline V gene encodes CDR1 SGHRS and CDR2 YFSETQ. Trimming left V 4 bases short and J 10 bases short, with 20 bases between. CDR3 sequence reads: CASSPFEGLVLYTF. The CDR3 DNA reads TGCGCCAGCAGCCCTTTTGAAGGTTTAGTCCTCTACACCTTC.

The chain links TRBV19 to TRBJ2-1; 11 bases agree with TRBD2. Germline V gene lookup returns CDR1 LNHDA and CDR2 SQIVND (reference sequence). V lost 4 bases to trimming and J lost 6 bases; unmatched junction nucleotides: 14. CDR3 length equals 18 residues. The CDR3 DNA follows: TGTGCCAGTAGTACGTCCCGAGGACTAGCGGGTGATCCCAATGAGCAGTTCTTC. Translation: CASSTSRGLAGDPNEQFF.

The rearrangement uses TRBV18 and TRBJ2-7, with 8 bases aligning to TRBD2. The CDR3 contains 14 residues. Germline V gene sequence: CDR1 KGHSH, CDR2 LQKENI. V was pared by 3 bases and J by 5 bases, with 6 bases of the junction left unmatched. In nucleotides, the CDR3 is TGTGCCAGCTCACCTTCTCGGGGGGGTGACGAGCAGTACTTC. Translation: CASSPSRGGDEQYF.

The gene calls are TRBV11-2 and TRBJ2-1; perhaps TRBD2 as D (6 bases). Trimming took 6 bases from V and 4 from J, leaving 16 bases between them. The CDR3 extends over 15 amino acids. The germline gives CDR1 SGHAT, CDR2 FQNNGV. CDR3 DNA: TGTGCCAGCAGTCCATTGACGGGACTTTACAATGAGCAGTTCTTC. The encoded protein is CASSPLTGLYNEQFF.

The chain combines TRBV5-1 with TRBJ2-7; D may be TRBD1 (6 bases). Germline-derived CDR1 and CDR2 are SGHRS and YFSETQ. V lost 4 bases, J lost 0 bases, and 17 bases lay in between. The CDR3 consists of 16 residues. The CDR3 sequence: CASSRTRGRPSYEQYF. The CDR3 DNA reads TGCGCCAGCAGCCGAACCAGGGGACGTCCCTCCTACGAGCAGTACTTC.

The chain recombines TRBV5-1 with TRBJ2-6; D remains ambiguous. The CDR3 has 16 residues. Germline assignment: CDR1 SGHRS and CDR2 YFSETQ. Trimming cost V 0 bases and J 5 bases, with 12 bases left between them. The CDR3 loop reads CASSLDGPIRANVLTF. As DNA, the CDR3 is TGCGCCAGCAGCTTGGACGGCCCTATTCGGGCCAACGTCCTGACTTTC.

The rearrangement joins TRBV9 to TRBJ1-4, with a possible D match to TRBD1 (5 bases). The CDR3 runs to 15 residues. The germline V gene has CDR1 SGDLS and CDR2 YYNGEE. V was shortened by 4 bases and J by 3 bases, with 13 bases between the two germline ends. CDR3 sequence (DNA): TGTGCCAGCAGCCCCCTGACAGCTCCTAATGAAAAACTGTTTTTT. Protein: CASSPLTAPNEKLFF.

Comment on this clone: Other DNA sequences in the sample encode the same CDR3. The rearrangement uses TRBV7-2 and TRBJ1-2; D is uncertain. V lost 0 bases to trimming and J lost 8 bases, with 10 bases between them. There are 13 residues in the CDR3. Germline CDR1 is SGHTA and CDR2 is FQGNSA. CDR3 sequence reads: CASSLAGSGGYTF. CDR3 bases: TGTGCCAGCAGCTTAGCGGGCAGCGGAGGCTACACCTTC.

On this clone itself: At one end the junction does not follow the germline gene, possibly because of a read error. The CDR3 DNA reads TGTGCCAGCAGTGAATGGGGGACAGTCTCTGGAAACGCCATATATTTT. This translates into CASSEWGTVSGNAIYF. The chain uses TRBV2 and TRBJ1-3; TRBD1 agrees at 7 bases. This CDR3 comprises 16 residues. CDR1 is SNHLY and CDR2 is FYNNEI in the germline V gene.

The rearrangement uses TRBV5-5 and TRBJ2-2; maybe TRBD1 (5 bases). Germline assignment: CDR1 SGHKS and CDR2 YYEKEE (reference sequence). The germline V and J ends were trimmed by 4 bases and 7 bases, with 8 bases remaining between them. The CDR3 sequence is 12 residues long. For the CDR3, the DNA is TGTGCCAGCAGCATCAGGGTCGGGGAGCTGTTTTTT. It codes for CASSIRVGELFF.

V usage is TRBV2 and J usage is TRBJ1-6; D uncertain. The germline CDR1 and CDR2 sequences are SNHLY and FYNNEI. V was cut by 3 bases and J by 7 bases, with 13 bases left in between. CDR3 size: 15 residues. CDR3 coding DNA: TGTGCCAGCAGTGAGTCCGGGATCGGAAATTCACCCCTCCACTTT. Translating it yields CASSESGIGNSPLHF.

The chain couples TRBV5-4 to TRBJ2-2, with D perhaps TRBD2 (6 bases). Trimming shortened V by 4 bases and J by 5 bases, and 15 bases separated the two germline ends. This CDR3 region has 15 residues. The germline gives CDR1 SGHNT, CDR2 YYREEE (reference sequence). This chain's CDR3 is CASSTPGVKTGELFF. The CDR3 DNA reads TGTGCCAGCAGCACACCGGGGGTGAAAACCGGGGAGCTGTTTTTT.

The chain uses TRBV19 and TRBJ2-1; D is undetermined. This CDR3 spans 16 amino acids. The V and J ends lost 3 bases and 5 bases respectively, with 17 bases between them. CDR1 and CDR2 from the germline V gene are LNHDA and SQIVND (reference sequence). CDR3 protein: CASSIATLILNNEQFF. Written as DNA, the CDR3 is TGTGCCAGTAGTATCGCGACCCTAATCCTTAACAATGAGCAGTTCTTC.

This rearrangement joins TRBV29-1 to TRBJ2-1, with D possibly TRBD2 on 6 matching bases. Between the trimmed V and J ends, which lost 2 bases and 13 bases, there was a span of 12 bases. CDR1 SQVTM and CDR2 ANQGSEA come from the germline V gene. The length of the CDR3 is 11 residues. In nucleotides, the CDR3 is TGCAGCGTTGAACCGGGACTCACACAGTTCTTC. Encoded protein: CSVEPGLTQFF.

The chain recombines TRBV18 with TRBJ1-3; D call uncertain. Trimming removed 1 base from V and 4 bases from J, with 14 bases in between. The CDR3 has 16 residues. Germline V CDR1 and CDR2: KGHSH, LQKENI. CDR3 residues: CASSPRAGSRGNTIYF. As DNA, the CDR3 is TGTGCCAGCTCACCACGGGCGGGGTCCAGGGGAAACACCATATATTTT.

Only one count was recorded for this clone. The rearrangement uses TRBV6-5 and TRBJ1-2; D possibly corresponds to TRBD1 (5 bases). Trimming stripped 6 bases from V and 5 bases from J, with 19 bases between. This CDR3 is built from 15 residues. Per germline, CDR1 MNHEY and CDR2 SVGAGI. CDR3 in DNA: TGTGCCAGCAGCCGCGACGGATGGGGGTTTTATGGCTACACCTTC. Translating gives CASSRDGWGFYGYTF.

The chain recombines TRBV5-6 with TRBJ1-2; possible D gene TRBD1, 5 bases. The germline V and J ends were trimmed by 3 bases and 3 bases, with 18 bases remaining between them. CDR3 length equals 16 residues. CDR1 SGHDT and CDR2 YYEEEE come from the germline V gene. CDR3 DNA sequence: TGTGCCAGCAGCTCTACCCGGGGGACGGTTGACTATGGCTACACCTTC. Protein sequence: CASSSTRGTVDYGYTF.

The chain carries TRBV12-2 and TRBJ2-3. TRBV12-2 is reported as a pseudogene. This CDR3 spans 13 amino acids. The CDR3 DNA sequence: TGTGCAAGTCGCTTAGAGGAATCAGATACGCAGTATTTT. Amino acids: CASRLEESDTQYF.

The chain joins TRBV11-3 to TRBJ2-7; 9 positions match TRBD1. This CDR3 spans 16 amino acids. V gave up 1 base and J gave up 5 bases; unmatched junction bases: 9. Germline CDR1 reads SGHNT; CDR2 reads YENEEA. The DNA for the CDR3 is TGTGCCAGCAGCTTAGGGGCCTGGGACAGGGACGACGAGCAGTACTTC. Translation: CASSLGAWDRDDEQYF.

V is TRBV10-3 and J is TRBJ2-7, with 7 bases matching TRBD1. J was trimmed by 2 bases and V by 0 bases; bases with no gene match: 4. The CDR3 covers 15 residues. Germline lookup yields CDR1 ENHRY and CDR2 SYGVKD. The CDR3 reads CAISESNRGPYEQYF. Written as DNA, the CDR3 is TGTGCCATCAGTGAGTCGAATAGGGGGCCCTACGAGCAGTACTTC.